The 21 T cell receptor beta chains below come from one sample, sequenced in a study of cytomegalovirus exposure and HLA in healthy donors. PCR primers comprised 60 Vbeta and 13 Jbeta primers. Profiled with immunoSEQ multiplex PCR; TCRdb holds only in-frame clones, not every one. The sample carries 120,000 to 150,000 clones, approximately 68% recorded once. Sequencing was carried out using PBMCs. These receptors all come from a man between 60 and 75 years old in good health and CMV-seronegative.

The chain combines TRBV11-1 with TRBJ2-1; 11 bases are shared with TRBD2. The V gene's germline CDR1 is SGHAT and CDR2 FQDESV (reference sequence). Germline trimming cut 5 bases from V and 6 bases from J; bases unmatched to any gene: 15. The CDR3 sequence is 18 residues long. The CDR3 DNA sequence: TGTGCCAGCAGCGTCATAGCGGGAGGGCTCCCGGGGACCAATGAGCAGTTCTTC. This encodes CASSVIAGGLPGTNEQFF.

This clone has just one count. The rearrangement joins TRBV7-8 to TRBJ2-7, with TRBD2 matching over 12 bases. The J segment lost 3 bases and the V segment lost 3 bases, leaving 9 bases of the junction unmatched. Germline CDR1 and CDR2: SGHVS and FQNEAQ. The CDR3 has 17 residues. The CDR3 sequence: CASSFSWTSGISYEQYF. The CDR3 bases are TGTGCCAGCAGCTTCTCTTGGACTAGCGGGATAAGCTACGAGCAGTACTTC.

This clone has more than one count but fewer than ten. This chain joins TRBV7-2 and TRBJ2-7; no reliable D call. Germline values: CDR1 SGHTA, CDR2 FQGNSA. V lost 2 bases to trimming and J lost 5 bases, with 4 bases between them. The CDR3 loop spans 11 amino acids. The CDR3 bases are TGTGCCAGCAGCTTAAGAGACGAGCAGTACTTC. Its translation: CASSLRDEQYF. Supplemented by reference TRBV7-2 and TRBJ2-7, the full variable domain reads GAGVSQSPSNKVTEKGKDVELRCDPISGHTALYWYRQSLGQGLEFLIYFQGNSAPDKSGLPSDRFSAERTGGSVSTLTIQRTQQEDSAVYLCASSLRDEQYFGPGTRLTVT.

The table lists this clone with a count of one. V usage is TRBV27 and J usage is TRBJ2-1; 10 bases map to TRBD2. V shed 0 bases and J 15 bases; nucleotides not matched to a gene: 5. Germline V lookup: CDR1 MNHEY, CDR2 SMNVEV (reference sequence). CDR3 length: 13 residues. The CDR3 sequence: CASSLSGGLALFF. The CDR3 coding sequence is TGTGCCAGCAGTTTATCGGGGGGACTAGCGTTGTTCTTC.

This clone has a handful of counts. This chain uses TRBV6-5 with TRBJ1-2; no firm D call. In germline, CDR1 is MNHEY, CDR2 SVGAGI. Between the trimmed V and J ends, which lost 5 bases and 4 bases, there was a span of 17 bases. This CDR3 has 15 residues. The CDR3 protein is CASSNNMEGTYGYTF. The CDR3 bases are TGTGCCAGCAGTAACAACATGGAGGGTACCTATGGCTACACCTTC.

The chain joins TRBV5-1 to TRBJ2-7; no reliable D call. The germline gives CDR1 SGHRS, CDR2 YFSETQ. This CDR3 comprises 13 residues. V was clipped by 0 bases and J by 7 bases, with 11 bases between them. The CDR3 DNA reads as TGCGCCAGCAGCTTGGCCGTCGACGGGGAGCAGTACTTC. It is translated as CASSLAVDGEQYF.

CDR3 coding DNA: TGTGCCAGCAGTTCCCTGACAGGGGGCGGCTATGGCTACACCTTC. Translation: CASSSLTGGGYGYTF. The V call is TRBV28, the J call TRBJ1-2; 10 bases map to TRBD1. Trimming cost V 4 bases and J 4 bases; bases outside gene matches: 6. The CDR3 is made up of 15 amino acids. From germline, CDR1 is MDHEN and CDR2 SYDVKM.

The chain is built from TRBV4-2 and TRBJ2-3, with 7 nucleotides matching TRBD2. Trimming at V came to 4 bases and at J to 0 bases, leaving 4 bases not matched to a gene. The CDR3 is 15 amino acids. In germline, CDR1 is LGHNA, CDR2 YNFKEQ. The CDR3 reads CASSRSGPSTDTQYF. The DNA for the CDR3 is TGTGCCAGCAGCCGTAGCGGGCCCAGCACAGATACGCAGTATTTT.

This clone was seen a handful of times. V is TRBV2 and J is TRBJ2-2; D is unclear. Looked up from germline, CDR1 is SNHLY and CDR2 is FYNNEI. The V end was cut by 6 bases, the J end by 4 bases, with 12 bases between. The CDR3 has 14 residues. The CDR3 spells CASRPLRSTGELFF. The CDR3 region has the DNA TGTGCCAGCAGACCGTTAAGGAGCACCGGGGAGCTGTTTTTT.

The V and J genes are TRBV2 and TRBJ1-4, with 10 positions matching TRBD1. V lost 6 bases to trimming and J lost 16 bases; unmatched junction nucleotides: 14. This CDR3 is 14 amino acids long. CDR1 is SNHLY, CDR2 FYNNEI, per germline. The CDR3 DNA is TGTGCCAGCAGGGTGGACAGGGGGGAGGAAAAGGCGTTTTTT. Protein product: CASRVDRGEEKAFF.

This rearrangement joins TRBV15 to TRBJ1-2, with a weak D call TRBD1 (5 bases). The germline gives CDR1 LNHNV, CDR2 YYDKDF (reference sequence). The CDR3 contains 16 residues. The V and J ends lost 0 bases and 0 bases respectively, with 11 bases between them. CDR3 loop: CATSRDLGDSNYGYTF. The CDR3, as DNA: TGTGCCACCAGCAGAGATTTAGGGGATTCTAACTATGGCTACACCTTC.

This chain connects TRBV5-1 to TRBJ2-3; 9 positions agree with TRBD1. Germline CDR1 SGHRS, CDR2 YFSETQ. This CDR3 is built from 18 residues. The V and J ends lost 1 base and 0 bases, in that order; junction bases with no gene match: 9. DNA for the CDR3: TGCGCCAGCAGCTTGAGTCCCGGGACAGGGAAAAGCACAGATACGCAGTATTTT. This translates into CASSLSPGTGKSTDTQYF.

The rearrangement joins TRBV30 to TRBJ1-4, with 7 bases that match TRBD1. Germline V gene lookup returns CDR1 GTSNPN and CDR2 SVGIG (reference sequence). The CDR3 is 15 amino acids. Germline trimming cut 3 bases from V and 8 bases from J; bases unmatched to any gene: 12. CDR3 bases: TGTGCCTGGAGCCCCGCCTCAGGGGGAAACGAAAAACTGTTTTTT. Protein sequence: CAWSPASGGNEKLFF.

The rearrangement joins TRBV6-1 to TRBJ2-7, with TRBD2 matching over 9 bases. This CDR3 spans 13 amino acids. The V and J ends lost 5 bases and 7 bases, in that order; junction bases with no gene match: 6. The V gene's germline CDR1 is MNHNS and CDR2 SASEGT. Here the CDR3 reads CASSLAGVGEQYF. In DNA form, the CDR3 reads TGTGCCAGCAGTTTAGCGGGAGTAGGAGAGCAGTACTTC.

The chain is built from TRBV4-1 and TRBJ1-3; 7 positions agree with TRBD1. With 1 base clipped from V and 6 bases from J, the junction kept 6 bases outside the gene matches. This CDR3 is built from 15 residues. CDR1 is MGHRA, CDR2 YSYEKL, per germline. The CDR3 loop reads CASSQARDSLNTIYF. CDR3 sequence (DNA): TGCGCCAGCAGCCAAGCTCGGGACAGCCTAAACACCATATATTTT.

The gene calls are TRBV5-4 and TRBJ2-5; 9 bases match TRBD2. The CDR3 spans 19 residues. The V segment lost 4 bases and the J segment 3 bases; nucleotides outside the gene matches: 19. CDR1 and CDR2 from the germline V gene are SGHNT and YYREEE (reference sequence). Here the CDR3 DNA reads TGTGCCAGCAGCCTGGGAGGGTTATTAGCGGGAGTTCGGGAAGAGACCCAGTACTTC. Translating gives CASSLGGLLAGVREETQYF.

The chain is built from TRBV5-1 and TRBJ2-5, with 8 bases lining up with TRBD2. The ends lost 2 bases at V and 11 bases at J; junction bases unmatched: 8. This CDR3 region has 13 residues. Germline V gene sequence: CDR1 SGHRS, CDR2 YFSETQ. The CDR3 sequence is CASSFQRESEQYF. The CDR3 region has the DNA TGCGCCAGCAGCTTTCAGCGGGAGAGTGAGCAGTACTTC.

The rearrangement links TRBV7-2 to TRBJ2-5; D may be TRBD2 (6 bases). This CDR3 is 11 amino acids long. Trimming cost V 2 bases and J 11 bases, with 9 bases left between them. Germline CDR1 SGHTA, CDR2 FQGNSA. The CDR3, as DNA: TGTGCCAGCAGCTTACCGGGGACTCAGTACTTC. Protein: CASSLPGTQYF.

The chain carries TRBV29-1 and TRBJ2-2, with D possibly TRBD2 on 6 matching bases. The CDR3 is made up of 15 amino acids. V was cut by 7 bases and J by 7 bases, with 22 bases left in between. Per germline, CDR1 SQVTM and CDR2 ANQGSEA. The DNA for the CDR3 is TGCAGCGCCGCGGGGTGGGACCCGGCAAACGGGGAGCTGTTTTTT. Protein product: CSAAGWDPANGELFF.

The gene calls are TRBV7-8 and TRBJ1-5; TRBD1 aligns across 7 bases. This CDR3 has 14 amino acids. The ends lost 1 base at V and 6 bases at J; junction bases unmatched: 3. Germline lookup yields CDR1 SGHVS and CDR2 FQNEAQ. The CDR3 nucleotides read TGTGCCAGCAGCTTAGGACAGGGCACTCAGCCCCAGCATTTT. Its translation: CASSLGQGTQPQHF. The full variable domain, completed using reference TRBV7-8 and TRBJ1-5, is GAGVSQSPRYKVAKRGQDVALRCDPISGHVSLFWYQQALGQGPEFLTYFQNEAQLDKSGLPSDRFFAERPEGSVSTLKIQRTQQEDSAVYLCASSLGQGTQPQHFGDGTRLSIL.

This clone was observed a few times. The chain employs TRBV4-1 and TRBJ2-7; perhaps TRBD2 as D (6 bases). CDR3 size: 14 residues. The germline V gene has CDR1 MGHRA and CDR2 YSYEKL. The V end was cut by 0 bases, the J end by 7 bases, with 13 bases between. CDR3 DNA: TGCGCCAGCAGCCAAGATCTTCCGGGAGAGGAGCAGTACTTC. This translates into CASSQDLPGEEQYF.